A single sample is the source of the 2 T cell receptor beta chains below, sequenced in a study of blood T cell repertoires in COVID-19. Sequencing was performed with immunoSEQ multiplex PCR; in TCRdb, only in-frame clones are kept and a portion is missing. The sample lists 100,000 or so clones; roughly 71% were seen once. Sequences were obtained from peripheral blood. The receptors here all came from a man aged 80 or over with acute or convalescent COVID-19.

This clone has only a few counts. The chain recombines TRBV24-1 with TRBJ2-1; the match to TRBD1 covers 10 bases. The germline V gene encodes CDR1 KGHDR and CDR2 SFDVKD. The CDR3 spans 14 residues. J was trimmed by 5 bases and V by 5 bases; bases with no gene match: 2. The CDR3 spells CATSGTGGNNEQFF. The DNA of the CDR3 is TGTGCCACCAGTGGGACAGGGGGTAACAATGAGCAGTTCTTC.

This clone was observed many times. Other DNA sequences from this sample encode an identical CDR3 as well. This chain uses TRBV5-1 with TRBJ1-1; the D gene is possibly TRBD1 (5 bases). Germline lookup yields CDR1 SGHRS and CDR2 YFSETQ. Trimming left V 1 base short and J 0 bases short, with 10 bases between. The length of the CDR3 is 15 residues. The CDR3 region has the DNA TGCGCCAGCAGCTTGAGGCAGGGCCTGAACACTGAAGCTTTCTTT. Encoded protein: CASSLRQGLNTEAFF.